This T cell receptor beta chain was identified during a study of blood T cell repertoires in COVID-19. Produced via immunoSEQ multiplex PCR; TCRdb's table is partial and in-frame only. This table has around 330,000 clones, 75% to 90% appearing once. Sequencing was done on a sample of PBMCs or T cells enriched from blood (not recorded which). This clonotype was obtained from a woman aged 25 to 39 who had been exposed to COVID-19.

The CDR3 loop reads CASSLSRETQYF. The CDR3 DNA follows: TGTGCCAGCAGCTTATCCCGGGAGACCCAGTACTTC. The genes are TRBV7-9 and TRBJ2-5; D gene unclear. Looked up from germline, CDR1 is SEHNR and CDR2 is FQNEAQ (reference sequence). V was trimmed by 2 bases and J by 5 bases, leaving 6 bases between them. The CDR3 has 12 residues.